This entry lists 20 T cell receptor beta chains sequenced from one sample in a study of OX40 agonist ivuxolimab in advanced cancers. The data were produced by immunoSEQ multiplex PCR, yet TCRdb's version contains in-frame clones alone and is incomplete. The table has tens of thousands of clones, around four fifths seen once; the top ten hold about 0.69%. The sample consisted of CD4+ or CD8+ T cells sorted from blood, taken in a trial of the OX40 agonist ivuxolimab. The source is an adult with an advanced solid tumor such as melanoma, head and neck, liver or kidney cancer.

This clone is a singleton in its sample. CDR3 loop: CASSLDGRGNTDTQYF. CDR3 nucleotides: TGCGCCAGCAGCTTGGATGGCAGGGGAAACACAGATACGCAGTATTTT. This chain connects TRBV5-1 to TRBJ2-3; TRBD1 is a possible D gene (6 bases). The germline V gene has CDR1 SGHRS and CDR2 YFSETQ. V lost 0 bases to trimming and J lost 2 bases, with 13 bases between them. The CDR3 sequence is 16 residues long. The full variable domain, completed using reference TRBV5-1 and TRBJ2-3, is KAGVTQTPRYLIKTRGQQVTLSCSPISGHRSVSWYQQTPGQGLQFLFEYFSETQRNKGNFPGRFSGRQFSNSRSEMNVSTLELGDSALYLCASSLDGRGNTDTQYFGPGTRLTVL.

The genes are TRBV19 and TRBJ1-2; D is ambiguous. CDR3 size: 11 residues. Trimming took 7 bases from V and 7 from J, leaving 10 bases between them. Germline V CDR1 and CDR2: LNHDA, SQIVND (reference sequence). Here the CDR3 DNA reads TGTGCCAGTATGTCAACAGCTGGCTACACCTTC. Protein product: CASMSTAGYTF.

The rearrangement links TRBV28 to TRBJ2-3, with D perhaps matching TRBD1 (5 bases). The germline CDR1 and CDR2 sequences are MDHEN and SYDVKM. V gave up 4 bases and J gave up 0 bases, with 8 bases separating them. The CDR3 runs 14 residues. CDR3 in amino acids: CASSSTASTDTQYF. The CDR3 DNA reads TGTGCCAGCAGTTCGACAGCTAGCACAGATACGCAGTATTTT.

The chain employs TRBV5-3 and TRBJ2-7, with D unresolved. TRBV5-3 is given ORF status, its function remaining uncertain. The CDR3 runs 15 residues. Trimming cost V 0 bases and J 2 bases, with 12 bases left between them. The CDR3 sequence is CARSLEQLLPYEQYF. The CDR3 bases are TGTGCCAGAAGCTTGGAGCAGCTTCTCCCCTACGAGCAGTACTTC.

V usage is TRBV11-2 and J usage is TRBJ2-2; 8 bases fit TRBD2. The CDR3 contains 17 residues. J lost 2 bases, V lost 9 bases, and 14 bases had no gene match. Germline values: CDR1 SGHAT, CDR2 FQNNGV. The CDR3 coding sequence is TGTGCCAGTTATAAGGGGTTAGCGGGGAGAAACACCGGGGAGCTGTTTTTT. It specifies CASYKGLAGRNTGELFF.

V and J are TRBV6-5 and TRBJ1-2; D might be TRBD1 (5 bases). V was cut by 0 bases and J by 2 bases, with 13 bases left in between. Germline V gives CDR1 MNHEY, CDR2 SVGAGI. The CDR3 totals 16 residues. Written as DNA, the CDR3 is TGTGCCAGCAGTTACTCAGGCGCGGGACGGAACTATGGCTACACCTTC. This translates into CASSYSGAGRNYGYTF.

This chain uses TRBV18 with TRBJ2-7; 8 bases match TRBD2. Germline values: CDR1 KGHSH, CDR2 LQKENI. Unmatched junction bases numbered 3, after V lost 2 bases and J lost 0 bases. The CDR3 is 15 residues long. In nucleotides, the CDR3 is TGTGCCAGCTCACCAGGGACTAGGCTCTCCTACGAGCAGTACTTC. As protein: CASSPGTRLSYEQYF.

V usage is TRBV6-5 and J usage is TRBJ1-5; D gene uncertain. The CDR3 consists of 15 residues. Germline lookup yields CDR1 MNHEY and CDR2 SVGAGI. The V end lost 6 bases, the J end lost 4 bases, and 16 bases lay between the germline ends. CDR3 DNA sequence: TGTGCCAGCAGCCCCGTAAGAGCACCAAATCAGCCCCAGCATTTT. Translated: CASSPVRAPNQPQHF.

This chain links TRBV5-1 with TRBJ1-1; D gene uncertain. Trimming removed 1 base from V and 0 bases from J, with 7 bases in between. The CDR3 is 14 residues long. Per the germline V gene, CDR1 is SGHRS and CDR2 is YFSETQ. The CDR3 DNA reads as TGCGCCAGCAGCTTGAACGGTATGAACACTGAAGCTTTCTTT. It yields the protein CASSLNGMNTEAFF.

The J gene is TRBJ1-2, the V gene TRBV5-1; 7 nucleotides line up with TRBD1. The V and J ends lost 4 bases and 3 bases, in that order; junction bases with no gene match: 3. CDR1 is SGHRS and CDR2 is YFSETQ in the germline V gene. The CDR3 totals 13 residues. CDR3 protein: CASSLDRDYGYTF. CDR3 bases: TGCGCCAGCAGCCTAGACAGGGACTATGGCTACACCTTC.

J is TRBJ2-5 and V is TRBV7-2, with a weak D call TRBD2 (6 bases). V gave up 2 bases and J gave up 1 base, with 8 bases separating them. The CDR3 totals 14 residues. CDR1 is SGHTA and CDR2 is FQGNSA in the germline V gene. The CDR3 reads CASSLRGSQETQYF. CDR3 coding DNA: TGTGCCAGCAGCTTACGGGGGTCCCAAGAGACCCAGTACTTC.

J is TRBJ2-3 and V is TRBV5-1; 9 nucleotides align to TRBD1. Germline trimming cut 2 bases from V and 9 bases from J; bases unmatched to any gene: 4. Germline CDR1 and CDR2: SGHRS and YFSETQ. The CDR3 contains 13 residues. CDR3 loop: CASSFQQGATQYF. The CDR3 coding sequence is TGCGCCAGCAGCTTCCAACAGGGGGCAACGCAGTATTTT.

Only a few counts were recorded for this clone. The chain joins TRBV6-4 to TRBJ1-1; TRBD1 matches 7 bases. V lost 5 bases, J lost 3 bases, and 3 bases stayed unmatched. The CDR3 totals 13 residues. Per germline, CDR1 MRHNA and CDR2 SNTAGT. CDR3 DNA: TGTGCCAGCAGTCAAGACAGGGACACTGAAGCTTTCTTT. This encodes CASSQDRDTEAFF.

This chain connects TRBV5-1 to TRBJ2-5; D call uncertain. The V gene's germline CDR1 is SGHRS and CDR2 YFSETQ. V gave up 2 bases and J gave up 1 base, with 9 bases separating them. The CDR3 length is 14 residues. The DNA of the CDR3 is TGCGCCAGCAGCTTAAACGGGCCCCAAGAGACCCAGTACTTC. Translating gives CASSLNGPQETQYF.

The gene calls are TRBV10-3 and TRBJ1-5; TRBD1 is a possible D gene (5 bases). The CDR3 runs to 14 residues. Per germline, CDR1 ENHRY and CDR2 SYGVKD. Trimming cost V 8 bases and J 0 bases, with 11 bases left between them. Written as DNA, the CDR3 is TGTGCCATCTCGCCCCAGGGTAGCAATCAGCCCCAGCATTTT. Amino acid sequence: CAISPQGSNQPQHF.

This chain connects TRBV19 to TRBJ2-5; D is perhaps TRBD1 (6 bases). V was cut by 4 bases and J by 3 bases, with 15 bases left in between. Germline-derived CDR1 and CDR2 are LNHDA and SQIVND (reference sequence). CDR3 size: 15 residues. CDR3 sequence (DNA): TGTGCCAGTAGTACCCCGGGCAGGGGAGAAGAGACCCAGTACTTC. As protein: CASSTPGRGEETQYF.

The CDR3 is CASSLEPTASGANVLTF. For the CDR3, the DNA is TGCGCCAGCAGCTTGGAACCGACAGCTTCTGGGGCCAACGTCCTGACTTTC. This rearrangement joins TRBV5-1 to TRBJ2-6; D may be TRBD1 (5 bases). Trimming took 0 bases from V and 1 from J, leaving 11 bases between them. The germline V gene encodes CDR1 SGHRS and CDR2 YFSETQ. The CDR3 is made up of 17 amino acids.

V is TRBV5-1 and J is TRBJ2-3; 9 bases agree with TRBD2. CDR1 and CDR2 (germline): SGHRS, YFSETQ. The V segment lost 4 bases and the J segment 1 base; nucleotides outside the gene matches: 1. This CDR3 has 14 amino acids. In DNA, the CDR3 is TGCGCCAGCAGCGCTAGCGGGGGCACAGATACGCAGTATTTT. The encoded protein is CASSASGGTDTQYF.

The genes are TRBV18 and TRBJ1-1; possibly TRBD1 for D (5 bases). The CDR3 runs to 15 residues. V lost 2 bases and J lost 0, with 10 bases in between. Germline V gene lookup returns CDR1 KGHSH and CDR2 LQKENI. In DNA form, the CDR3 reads TGTGCCAGCTCACCAGGACAAGAATTGAACACTGAAGCTTTCTTT. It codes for CASSPGQELNTEAFF.

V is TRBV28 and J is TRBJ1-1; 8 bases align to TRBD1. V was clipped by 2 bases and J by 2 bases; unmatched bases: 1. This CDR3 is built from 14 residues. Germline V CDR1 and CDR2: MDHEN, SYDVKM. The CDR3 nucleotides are TGTGCCAGCAGTTTAGGACAGGGTAACACTGAAGCTTTCTTT. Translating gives CASSLGQGNTEAFF.